This T cell receptor (beta chain) was sequenced during a study of blood T cell repertoires in COVID-19. The Seattle patients joined while their infection was active and were tracked longitudinally afterward. Sequenced by immunoSEQ multiplex PCR; TCRdb stores in-frame clones only, minus some. The sample has tens of thousands of clones; approximately 71% are singletons. The junction had 11 bases not matched to a gene; V was cut back by 6 bases and J by 6 bases. This CDR3 has 15 residues. Per the germline V gene, CDR1 is MNHEY and CDR2 is SMNVEV (reference sequence). The origin of this receptor is a man aged 70 or older with COVID-19, enrolled during active disease. The chain couples TRBV27 to TRBJ2-7, with 10 bases matching TRBD2. Source material: peripheral blood. CDR3 region: CASRPGGSGRTEQYF. As DNA, the CDR3 is TGTGCCAGCAGGCCGGGGGGTAGCGGGAGGACCGAGCAGTACTTC.